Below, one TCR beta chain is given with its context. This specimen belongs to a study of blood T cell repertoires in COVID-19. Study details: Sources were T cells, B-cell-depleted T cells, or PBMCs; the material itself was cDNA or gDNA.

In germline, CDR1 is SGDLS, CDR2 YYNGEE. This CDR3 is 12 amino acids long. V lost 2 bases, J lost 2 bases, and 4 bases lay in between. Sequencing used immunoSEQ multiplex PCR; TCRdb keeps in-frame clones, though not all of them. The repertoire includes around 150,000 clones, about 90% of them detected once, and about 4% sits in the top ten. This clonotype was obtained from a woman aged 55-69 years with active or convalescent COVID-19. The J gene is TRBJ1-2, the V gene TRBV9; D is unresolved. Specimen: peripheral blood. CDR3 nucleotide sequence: TGTGCCAGCAGCGTTCCGAACTATGGCTACACCTTC. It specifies CASSVPNYGYTF.